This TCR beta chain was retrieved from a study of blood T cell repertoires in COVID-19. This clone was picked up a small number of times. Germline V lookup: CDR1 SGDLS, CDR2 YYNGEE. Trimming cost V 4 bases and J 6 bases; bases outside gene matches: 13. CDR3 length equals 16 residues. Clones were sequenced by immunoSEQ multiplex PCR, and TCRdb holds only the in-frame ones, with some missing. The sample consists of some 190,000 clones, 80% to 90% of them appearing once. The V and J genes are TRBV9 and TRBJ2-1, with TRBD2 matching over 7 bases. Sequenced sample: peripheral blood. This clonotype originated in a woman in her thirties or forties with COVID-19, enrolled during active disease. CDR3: CASSLREPPLSNEQFF. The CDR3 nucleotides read TGTGCCAGCAGCTTGCGGGAGCCCCCCCTTTCCAATGAGCAGTTCTTC.